This T cell receptor (beta chain) was found in a study of T cell clonality in common variable immunodeficiency. The assay was immunoSEQ multiplex PCR, and TCRdb's table has in-frame clones only and misses some. This sample has about 52,000 clones and no singletons, with about 3.4% in the ten largest. Patients and controls were mostly of Caucasian heritage. Looked up from germline, CDR1 is SNHLY and CDR2 is FYNNEI. This CDR3 has 13 residues. Worth noting for this clone: From the germline J gene comes the end of the CDR3, since the read stops 3 residues before it. This same CDR3 is encoded by further DNA sequences in the sample.

The chain combines TRBV2 with TRBJ2-3, with 7 positions matching TRBD2. The source is a person between 18 and 75 years old in good health. The specimen sequenced was peripheral blood mononuclear cells. The covered CDR3 bases are TGTGCTAGCGAGGCGGGGGGCACAGATACG. Encoded protein: CASEAGGTDT. The full-length CDR3 reads as CASEAGGTDTQYF.